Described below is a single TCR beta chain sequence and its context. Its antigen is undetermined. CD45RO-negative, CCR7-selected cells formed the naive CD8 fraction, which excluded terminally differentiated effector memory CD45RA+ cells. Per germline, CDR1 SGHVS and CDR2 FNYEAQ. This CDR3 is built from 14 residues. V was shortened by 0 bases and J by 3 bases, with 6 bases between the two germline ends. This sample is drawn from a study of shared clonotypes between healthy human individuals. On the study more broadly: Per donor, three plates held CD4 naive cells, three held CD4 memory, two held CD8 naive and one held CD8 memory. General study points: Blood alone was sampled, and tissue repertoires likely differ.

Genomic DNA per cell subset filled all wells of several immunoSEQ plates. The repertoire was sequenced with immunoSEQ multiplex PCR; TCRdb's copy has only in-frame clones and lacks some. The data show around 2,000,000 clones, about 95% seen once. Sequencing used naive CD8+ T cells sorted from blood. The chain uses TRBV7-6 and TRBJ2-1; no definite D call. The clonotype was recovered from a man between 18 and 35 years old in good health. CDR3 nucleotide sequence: TGTGCCAGCAGCTTAGCAGGAATCTACAATGAGCAGTTCTTC. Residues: CASSLAGIYNEQFF.